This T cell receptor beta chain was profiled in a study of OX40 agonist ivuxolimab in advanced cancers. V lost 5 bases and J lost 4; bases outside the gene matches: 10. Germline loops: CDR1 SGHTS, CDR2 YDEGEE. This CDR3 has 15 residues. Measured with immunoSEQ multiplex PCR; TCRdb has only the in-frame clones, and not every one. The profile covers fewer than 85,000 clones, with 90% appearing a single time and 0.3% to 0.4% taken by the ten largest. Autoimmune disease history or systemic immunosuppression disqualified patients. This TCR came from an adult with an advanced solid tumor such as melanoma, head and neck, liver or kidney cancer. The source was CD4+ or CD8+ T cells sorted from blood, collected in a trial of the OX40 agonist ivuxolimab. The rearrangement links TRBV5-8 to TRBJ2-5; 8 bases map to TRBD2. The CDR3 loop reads CASSNGRAPGETQYF. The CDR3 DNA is TGTGCCAGCAGTAACGGGAGGGCTCCCGGAGAGACCCAGTACTTC.